Listed below are T cell receptor beta chains from one sample, sequenced in a study of blood T cell repertoires in COVID-19. Sequencing was performed with immunoSEQ multiplex PCR; in TCRdb, only in-frame clones are kept and a portion is missing. The sample lists 350,000 or so clones, about 90% seen once, with 0.85% to 1.3% in the top ten. Sequencing was done on a sample of PBMCs or T cells enriched from blood (not recorded which). Source of these receptors: a young woman who had been exposed to COVID-19. The CDR3 runs from the conserved cysteine through the conserved F or W. The D gene is left open where the match is weak. Part of the rows lack a size; the others show once, few, many or a class for expanded clones.

>-|-|TRBJ1-2|TRBV28
TGTGCCAGCAGTTTAGGAGGGAATGGCTACACCTTC
CASSLGGNGYTF
>-|TRBD1|TRBJ1-2|TRBV7-6
TGTGCCAGCAGCTCGGGACAGGTCTATGGCTACACCTTC
CASSSGQVYGYTF
>-|-|TRBJ2-5|TRBV18
TGTGCCAGCTCTCAGCGGGAGACCCAGTACTTC
CASSQRETQYF
>few|TRBD1|TRBJ1-1|TRBV7-3
TGTGCCAGCAGCTTAAAGGGACAGGGCCCAACTGAAGCTTTCTTT
CASSLKGQGPTEAFF
>-|-|TRBJ2-1|TRBV21-1
TGTGCCAGCCCTAGCGGGTTAACCAATGAGCAGTTCTTC
CASPSGLTNEQFF
>-|TRBD1|TRBJ2-7|TRBV7-9
TGTGCCAGCAGCTTAAGGTTAGGTTGGGGGACAGACCGCTACGAGCAGTACTTC
CASSLRLGWGTDRYEQYF
>-|-|TRBJ1-6|TRBV6-1
TGTGCCAGCAGTGAAGTCAGCGATCCCTACTCACCCCTCCACTTT
CASSEVSDPYSPLHF
>-|-|TRBJ1-1|TRBV28
TGTGCCAGCACCCCCCCAGTGGGGGGCACTGAAGCTTTCTTT
CASTPPVGGTEAFF
>-|-|TRBJ1-2|TRBV29-1
TGCAGCGTCCCGCGGGGCAGGGAGGGCTACACCTTC
CSVPRGREGYTF
>-|-|TRBJ1-5|TRBV6-5
TGTGCCAGCAGTCCGATGGGGGGGCTGCTCCAGCCCCAGCATTTT
CASSPMGGLLQPQHF
>once|TRBD1|TRBJ1-2|TRBV28
TGTGCCAGCAGTACGACAGGGGTTGGAGGCTACACCTTC
CASSTTGVGGYTF
>-|TRBD1|TRBJ2-7|TRBV4-1
TGCGCCAGCAGCCAAGATGCACAGGGGGTCTCCTACGAGCAGTACTTC
CASSQDAQGVSYEQYF
>-|-|TRBJ1-5|TRBV7-2
TGTGCCAGCAGCTTAGGATTGCGCAGGATCAATCAGCCCCAGCATTTT
CASSLGLRRINQPQHF
>-|-|TRBJ1-1|TRBV28
TGTGCCAGCAGTCTATGGACAGCCAGACCCATGAACACTGAAGCTTTCTTT
CASSLWTARPMNTEAFF
>-|TRBD2|TRBJ2-1|TRBV29-1
TGCAGCGCCCCTCCACCTGGGACTAGCGGATATTACAATGAGCAGTTCTTC
CSAPPPGTSGYYNEQFF
>-|-|TRBJ1-4|TRBV19
TGTGCCAGTAGTATGAGTCAGGGGCATGAAAAACTGTTTTTT
CASSMSQGHEKLFF
>-|TRBD2|TRBJ2-3|TRBV9
TGTGCCAGCAGCTCAGTCGCCCTAGCGGGACCAGATACGCAGTATTTT
CASSSVALAGPDTQYF
>-|-|TRBJ2-5|TRBV11-3
TGTGCCAGCAGCTTAGGTGTCGGTGCAGAGACCCAGTACTTC
CASSLGVGAETQYF
>-|TRBD1|TRBJ2-6|TRBV11-2
TGTGCCAGCAATCCCGACAGGGCCTCTGGGGCCAACGTCCTGACTTTC
CASNPDRASGANVLTF
>once|-|TRBJ1-4|TRBV2
TGTGCCAGCAGTCTGGACATTGGGCGACTGTTTTTT
CASSLDIGRLFF
>-|-|TRBJ2-1|TRBV6-1
TGTGCCAGCAGTGAAATCGGCGGCTACAATGAGCAGTTCTTC
CASSEIGGYNEQFF
>-|-|TRBJ2-2|TRBV27
TGTGCCAGCAGTTATCGGGAGCCGACCGGGGAGCTGTTTTTT
CASSYREPTGELFF